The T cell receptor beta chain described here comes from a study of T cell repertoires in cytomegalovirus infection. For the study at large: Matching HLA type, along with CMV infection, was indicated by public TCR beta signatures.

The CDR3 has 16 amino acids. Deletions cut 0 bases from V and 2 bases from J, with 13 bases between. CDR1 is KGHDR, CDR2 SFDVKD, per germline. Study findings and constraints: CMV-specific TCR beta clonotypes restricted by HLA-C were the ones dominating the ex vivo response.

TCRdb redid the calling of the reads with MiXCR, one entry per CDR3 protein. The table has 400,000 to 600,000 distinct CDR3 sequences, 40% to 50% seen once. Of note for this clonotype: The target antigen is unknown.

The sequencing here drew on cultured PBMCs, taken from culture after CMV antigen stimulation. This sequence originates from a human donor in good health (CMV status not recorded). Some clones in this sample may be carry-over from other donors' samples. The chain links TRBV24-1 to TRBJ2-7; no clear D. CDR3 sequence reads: CATSDLRGDQTYEQYF. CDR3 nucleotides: TGTGCCACCAGTGATTTGAGAGGTGATCAAACCTACGAGCAGTACTTC.